This TCR beta chain was obtained from a study of blood T cell repertoires in COVID-19. Study in general: Specimens from acute and convalescent COVID-19 originated in the United States, Italy and Spain. T cells, B-cell-depleted T cells, or PBMCs provided the cDNA or gDNA that served as material.

CDR1 SSHAT and CDR2 FNYEAQ come from the germline V gene (reference sequence). This CDR3 is 13 amino acids long. V lost 1 base and J lost 6, with 7 bases in between. The table lists this clone with a few counts. Patients at the Seattle site were enrolled during active infection and followed longitudinally. Methods used by the authors: Quantification of nucleated cells was approximated via reference gene primer amplification. Only in-frame clones appear in the TCRdb table, and some are missing; sequencing was by immunoSEQ multiplex PCR. V and J calls and clone size are as listed in that table; D and trimming were resolved from the DNA. In the table there are 450,000 or so clones, about 91% of which are singletons.

The chain joins TRBV7-7 to TRBJ2-1, with D tentatively TRBD1 (5 bases). This receptor was obtained from a young man with COVID-19, enrolled during active disease. Sequencing input: peripheral blood. CDR3: CASSLEGFNEQFF. The CDR3 region has the DNA TGTGCCAGCAGCTTAGAGGGGTTCAATGAGCAGTTCTTC. The complete variable domain, with remaining parts taken from reference TRBV7-7 and TRBJ2-1, reads GAGVSQSPRYKVTKRGQDVTLRCDPISSHATLYWYQQALGQGPEFLTYFNYEAQPDKSGLPSDRFSAERPEGSISTLTIQRTEQRDSAMYRCASSLEGFNEQFFGPGTRLTVL.